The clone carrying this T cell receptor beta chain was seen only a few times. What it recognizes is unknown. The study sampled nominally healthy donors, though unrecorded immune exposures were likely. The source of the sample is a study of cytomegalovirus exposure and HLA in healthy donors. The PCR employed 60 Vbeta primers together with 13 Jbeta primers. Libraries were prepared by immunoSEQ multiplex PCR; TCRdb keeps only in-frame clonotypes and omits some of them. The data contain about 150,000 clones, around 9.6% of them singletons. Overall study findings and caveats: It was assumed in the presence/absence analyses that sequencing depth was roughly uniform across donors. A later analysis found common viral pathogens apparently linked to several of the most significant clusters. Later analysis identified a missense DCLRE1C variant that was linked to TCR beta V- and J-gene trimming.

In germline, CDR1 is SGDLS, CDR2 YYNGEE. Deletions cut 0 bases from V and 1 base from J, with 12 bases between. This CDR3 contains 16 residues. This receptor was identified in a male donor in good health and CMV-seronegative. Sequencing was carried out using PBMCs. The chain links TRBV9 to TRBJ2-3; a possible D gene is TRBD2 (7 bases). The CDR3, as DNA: TGTGCCAGCAGCGTAGCAGGGGCGGGGGGCACAGATACGCAGTATTTT. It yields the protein CASSVAGAGGTDTQYF.